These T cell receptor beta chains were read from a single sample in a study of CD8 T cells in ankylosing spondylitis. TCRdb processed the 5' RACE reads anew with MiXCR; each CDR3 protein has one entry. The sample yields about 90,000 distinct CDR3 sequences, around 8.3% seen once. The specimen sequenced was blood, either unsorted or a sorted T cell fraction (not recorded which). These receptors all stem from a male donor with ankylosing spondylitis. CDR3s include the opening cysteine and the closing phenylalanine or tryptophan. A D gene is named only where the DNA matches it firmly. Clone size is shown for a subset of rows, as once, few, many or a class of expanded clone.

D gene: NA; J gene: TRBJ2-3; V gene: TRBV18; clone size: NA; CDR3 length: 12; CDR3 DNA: TGTGCCAGCTCACCACCGAAAGATACGCAGTATTTT; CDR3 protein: CASSPPKDTQYF
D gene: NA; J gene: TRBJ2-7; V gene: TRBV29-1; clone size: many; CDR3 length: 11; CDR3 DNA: TGCAGCGTTGAAAACGGGTACGAGCAGTACTTC; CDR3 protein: CSVENGYEQYF
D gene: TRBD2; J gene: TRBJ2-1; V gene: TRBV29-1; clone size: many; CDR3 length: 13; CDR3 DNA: TGCAGCGTTGGGGGACTAACCTACAATGAGCAGTTCTTC; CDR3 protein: CSVGGLTYNEQFF
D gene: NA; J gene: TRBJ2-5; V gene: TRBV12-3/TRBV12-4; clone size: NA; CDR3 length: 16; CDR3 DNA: TGTGCCAGCATGGTCGGCGCATCCGACAGGAAAGCGACCCAGTACTTC; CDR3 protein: CASMVGASDRKATQYF
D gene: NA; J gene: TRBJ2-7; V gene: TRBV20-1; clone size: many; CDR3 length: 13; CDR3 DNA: TGCAGTGCTAGAGAATCAGGAGCTTACGAGCAGTACTTC; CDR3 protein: CSARESGAYEQYF
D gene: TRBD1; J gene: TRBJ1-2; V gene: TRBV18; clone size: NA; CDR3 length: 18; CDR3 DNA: TGTGCCAGCTCACCACCGCGAGTCGGGACAGGGATTGACTATGGCTACACCTTC; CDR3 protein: CASSPPRVGTGIDYGYTF
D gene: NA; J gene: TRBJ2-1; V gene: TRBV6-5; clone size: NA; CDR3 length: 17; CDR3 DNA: TGTGCCAGCAGTTACTCGGGCAGCCATGGCTCCTACAATGAGCAGTTCTTC; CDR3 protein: CASSYSGSHGSYNEQFF
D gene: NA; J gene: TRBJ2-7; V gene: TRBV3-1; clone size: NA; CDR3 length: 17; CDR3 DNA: TGTGCCAGCAGCCAAGTCCCCGGGGACCCCGGCGGCTACGAGCAGTACTTC; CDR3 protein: CASSQVPGDPGGYEQYF
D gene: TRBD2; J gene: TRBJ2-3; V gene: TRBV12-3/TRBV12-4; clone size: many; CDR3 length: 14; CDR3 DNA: TGTGCCAGCAGTTTCGGCCTAGCGGGAGATACGCAGTATTTT; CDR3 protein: CASSFGLAGDTQYF
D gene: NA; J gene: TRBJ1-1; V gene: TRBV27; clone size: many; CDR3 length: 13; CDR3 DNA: TGTGCCAGCAGTCGCACAGGGAACACTGAAGCTTTCTTT; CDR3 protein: CASSRTGNTEAFF
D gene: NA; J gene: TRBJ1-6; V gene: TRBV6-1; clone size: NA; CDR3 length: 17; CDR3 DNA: TGTGCCAGCAGGAAGTCCCAGTTGGGCTCCTATAATTCACCCCTCCACTTT; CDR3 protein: CASRKSQLGSYNSPLHF
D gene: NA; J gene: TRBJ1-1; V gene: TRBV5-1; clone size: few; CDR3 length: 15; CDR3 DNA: TGCGCCAGCAGCTTGGCCGGCACAACTAACACTGAAGCTTTCTTT; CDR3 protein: CASSLAGTTNTEAFF
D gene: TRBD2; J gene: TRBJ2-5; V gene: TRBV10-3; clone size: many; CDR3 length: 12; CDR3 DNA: TGTGCCATCGGGCCGGGGGGAGAGACCCAGTACTTC; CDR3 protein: CAIGPGGETQYF
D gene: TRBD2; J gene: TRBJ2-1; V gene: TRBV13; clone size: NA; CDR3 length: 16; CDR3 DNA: TGTGCCAGCAGCCCCCGGGGCAGCGGGGCGTACAATGAGCAGTTCTTC; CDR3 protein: CASSPRGSGAYNEQFF
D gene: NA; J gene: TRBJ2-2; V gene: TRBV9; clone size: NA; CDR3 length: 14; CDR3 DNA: NA; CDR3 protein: CASSRGDTGELFFF
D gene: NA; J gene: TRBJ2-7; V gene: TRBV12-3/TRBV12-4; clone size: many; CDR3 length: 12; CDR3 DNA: TGTGCCAGCAGTTTTGCAGGTTACGAGCAGTACTTC; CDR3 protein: CASSFAGYEQYF
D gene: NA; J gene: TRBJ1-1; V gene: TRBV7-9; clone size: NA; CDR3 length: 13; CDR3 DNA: TGTGCCAGCAGAATGAAGGGCCACACTGAAGCTTTCTTT; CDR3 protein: CASRMKGHTEAFF
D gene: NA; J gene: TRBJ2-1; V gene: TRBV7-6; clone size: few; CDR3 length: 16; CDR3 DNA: TGTGCCAGCAGCTTAGGGCCGCCCAGCTCCTACAATGAGCAGTTCTTC; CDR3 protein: CASSLGPPSSYNEQFF
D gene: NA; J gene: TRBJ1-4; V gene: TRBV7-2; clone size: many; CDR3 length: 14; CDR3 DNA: TGTGCCAGCAGACCGACAGGCGTAAATGAAAAACTGTTTTTT; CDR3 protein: CASRPTGVNEKLFF
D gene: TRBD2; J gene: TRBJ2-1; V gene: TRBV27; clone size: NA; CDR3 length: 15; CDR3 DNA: TGTGCCAGCTCTGATAGCGGGAGGGCGCGGAATGAGCAGTTCTTC; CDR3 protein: CASSDSGRARNEQFF
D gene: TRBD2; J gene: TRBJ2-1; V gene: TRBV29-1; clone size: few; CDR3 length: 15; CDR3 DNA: TGCAGCGTCGAGGGAGCGGGAAGTAAGGGCAATGAGCAGTTCTTC; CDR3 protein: CSVEGAGSKGNEQFF
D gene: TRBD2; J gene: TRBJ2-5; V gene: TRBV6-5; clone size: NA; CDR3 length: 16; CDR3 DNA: TGTGCCAGCAGTTACCAGCGGGAGGGCCTCGGAGAGACCCAGTACTTC; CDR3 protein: CASSYQREGLGETQYF
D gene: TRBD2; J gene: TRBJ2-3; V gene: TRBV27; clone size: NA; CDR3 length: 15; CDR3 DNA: TGTGCCAGCAGTTTGCTAGCGGGAGGTGCGGCTACGCAGTATTTT; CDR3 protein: CASSLLAGGAATQYF
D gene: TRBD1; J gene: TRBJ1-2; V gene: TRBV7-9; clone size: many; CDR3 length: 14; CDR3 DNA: TGTGCCAGCAGCTTAGGACAGGGGGCATATGGCTACACCTTC; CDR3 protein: CASSLGQGAYGYTF
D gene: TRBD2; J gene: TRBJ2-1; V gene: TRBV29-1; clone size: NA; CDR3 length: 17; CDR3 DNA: TGCAGCGTAGCCGGGACTAGCGGCCCTAGCTCCTACAATGAGCAGTTCTTC; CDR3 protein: CSVAGTSGPSSYNEQFF
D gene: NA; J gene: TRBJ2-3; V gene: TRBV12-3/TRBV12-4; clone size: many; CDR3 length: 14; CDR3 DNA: TGTGCCAGCAGCGCGCCGCTGGGAACAGATACGCAGTATTTT; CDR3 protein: CASSAPLGTDTQYF
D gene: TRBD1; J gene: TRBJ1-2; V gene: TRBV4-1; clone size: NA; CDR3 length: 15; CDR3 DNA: TGCGCCAGCAGCCTTTGGACAGGGGGCGACTATGGCTACACCTTC; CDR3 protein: CASSLWTGGDYGYTF
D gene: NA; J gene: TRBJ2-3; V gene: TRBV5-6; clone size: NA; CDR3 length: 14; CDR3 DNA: TGTGCCAGCAGCTGGGGCGGTAGCACAGATACGCAGTATTTT; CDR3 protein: CASSWGGSTDTQYF
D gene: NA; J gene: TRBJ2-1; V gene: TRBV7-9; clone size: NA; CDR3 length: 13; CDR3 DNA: TGTGCCAGCAGCTTCTCCAGGGTCAATGAGCAGTTCTTC; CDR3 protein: CASSFSRVNEQFF
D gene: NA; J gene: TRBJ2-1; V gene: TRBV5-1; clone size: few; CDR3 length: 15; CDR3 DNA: TGCGCCAGCAGCTTGGGGCAGCTTCTTCACAATGAGCAGTTCTTC; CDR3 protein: CASSLGQLLHNEQFF
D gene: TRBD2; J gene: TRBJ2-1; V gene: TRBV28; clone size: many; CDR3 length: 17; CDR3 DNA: TGTGCCAGCATTGGATGGGATGGGGCGGGAGCCCACAATGAGCAGTTCTTC; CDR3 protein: CASIGWDGAGAHNEQFF
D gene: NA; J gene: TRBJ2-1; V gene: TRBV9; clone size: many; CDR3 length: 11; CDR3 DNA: TGTGCCAGCGGGAAGGGCAATGAGCAGTTCTTC; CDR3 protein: CASGKGNEQFF
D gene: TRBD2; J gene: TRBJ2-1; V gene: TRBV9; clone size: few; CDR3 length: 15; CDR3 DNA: TGTGCCAGCAGCGTAGGCGGGAGGGCCGGGAATGAGCAGTTCTTC; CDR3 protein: CASSVGGRAGNEQFF
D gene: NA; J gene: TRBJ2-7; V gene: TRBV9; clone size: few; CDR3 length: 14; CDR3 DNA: TGTGCCAGCAGCGTCACTATGAGCTCCTACGAGCAGTACTTC; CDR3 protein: CASSVTMSSYEQYF
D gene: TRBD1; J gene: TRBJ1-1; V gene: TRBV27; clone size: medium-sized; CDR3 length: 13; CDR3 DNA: TGTGCCATCCGACAGGGGGCAAACACTGAAGCTTTCTTT; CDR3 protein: CAIRQGANTEAFF
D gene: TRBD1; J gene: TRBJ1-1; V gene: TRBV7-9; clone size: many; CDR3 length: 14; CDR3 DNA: TGTGCCAGCAGCTCGACAGGGGTAAACACTGAAGCTTTCTTT; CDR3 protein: CASSSTGVNTEAFF
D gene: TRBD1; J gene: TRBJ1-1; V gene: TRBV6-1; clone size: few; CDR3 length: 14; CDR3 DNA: TGTGCCAGCAGTGCGGACAGGGGAGGCGCTGAAGCTTTCTTT; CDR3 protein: CASSADRGGAEAFF
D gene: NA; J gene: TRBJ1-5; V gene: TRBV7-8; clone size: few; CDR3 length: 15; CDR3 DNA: TGTGCCAGCAGCTTATTCGGGGGTAACAATCAGCCCCAGCATTTT; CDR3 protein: CASSLFGGNNQPQHF
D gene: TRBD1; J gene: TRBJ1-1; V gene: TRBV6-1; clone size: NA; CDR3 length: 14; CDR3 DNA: TGTGCCAGCAGGGACAGGGAATTGAACACTGAAGCTTTCTTT; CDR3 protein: CASRDRELNTEAFF
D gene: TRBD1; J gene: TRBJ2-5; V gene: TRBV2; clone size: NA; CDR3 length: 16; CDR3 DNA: TGTGCCACCCCCCCGGGGCACCCGGGACAGGCCGAGACCCAGTACTTC; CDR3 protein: CATPPGHPGQAETQYF
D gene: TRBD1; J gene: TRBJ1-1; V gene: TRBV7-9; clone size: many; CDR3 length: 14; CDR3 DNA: TGTGCCAGCAGCTTAGTGGACAGGGACACTGAAGCTTTCTTT; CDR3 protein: CASSLVDRDTEAFF
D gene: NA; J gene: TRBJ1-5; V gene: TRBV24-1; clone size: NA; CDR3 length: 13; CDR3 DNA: TGTGCCACCAGTGCCCTCAGCAATCAGCCCCAGCATTTT; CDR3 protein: CATSALSNQPQHF
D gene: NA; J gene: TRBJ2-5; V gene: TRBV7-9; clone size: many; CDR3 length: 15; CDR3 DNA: TGTGCCAGCAGCTTACTGGACCGAATCCAAGAGACCCAGTACTTC; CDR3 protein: CASSLLDRIQETQYF
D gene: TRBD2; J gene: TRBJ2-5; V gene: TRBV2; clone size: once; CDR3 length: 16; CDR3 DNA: TGTGCCAGCAGTACACCGACTAGCGGGAGAGCGGAGACCCAGTACTTC; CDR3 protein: CASSTPTSGRAETQYF
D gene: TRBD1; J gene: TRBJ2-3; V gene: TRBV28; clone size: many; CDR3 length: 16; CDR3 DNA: TGTGCCAGCAGTACCAACAGGGGCCCTAGCACAGATACGCAGTATTTT; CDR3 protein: CASSTNRGPSTDTQYF
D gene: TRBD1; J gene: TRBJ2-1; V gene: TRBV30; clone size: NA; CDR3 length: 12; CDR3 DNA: TGTGCCTGGGGCACAGGGGACAATGAGCAGTTCTTC; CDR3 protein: CAWGTGDNEQFF
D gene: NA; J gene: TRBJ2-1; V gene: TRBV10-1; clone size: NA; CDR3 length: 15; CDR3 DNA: TGCGCCAGCAGTGACGGGGCGCCAGCCTACAATGAGCAGTTCTTC; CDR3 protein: CASSDGAPAYNEQFF
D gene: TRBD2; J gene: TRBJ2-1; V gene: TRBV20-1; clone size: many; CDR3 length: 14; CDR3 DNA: TGCAGTGCTAGAGATAGGACTAGCTACAATGAGCAGTTCTTC; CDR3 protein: CSARDRTSYNEQFF
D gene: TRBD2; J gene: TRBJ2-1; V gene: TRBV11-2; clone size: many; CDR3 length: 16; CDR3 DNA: TGTGCCAGCAGCTTAGGCGGCAGCGGGATTTACAATGAGCAGTTCTTC; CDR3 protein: CASSLGGSGIYNEQFF
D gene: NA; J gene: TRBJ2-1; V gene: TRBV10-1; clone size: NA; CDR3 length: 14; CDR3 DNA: TGCGCCAGCTGTGAGTACGGATACGACAATGAGCAGTTCTTC; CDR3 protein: CASCEYGYDNEQFF
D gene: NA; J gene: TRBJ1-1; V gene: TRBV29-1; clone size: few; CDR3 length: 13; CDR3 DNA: TGCAGCGTTGAGAAGGGAGAAAGCGGTGAAGCTTTCTTT; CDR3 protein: CSVEKGESGEAFF
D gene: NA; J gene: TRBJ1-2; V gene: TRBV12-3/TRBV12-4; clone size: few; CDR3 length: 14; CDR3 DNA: TGTGCCAGCAGCCCGACCAACAGGGCCGATGGCTACACCTTC; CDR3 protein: CASSPTNRADGYTF
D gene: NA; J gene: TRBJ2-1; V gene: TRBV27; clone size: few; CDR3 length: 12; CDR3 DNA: TGTGCCAGCACAAGCGGTTACAATGAGCAGTTCTTC; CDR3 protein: CASTSGYNEQFF
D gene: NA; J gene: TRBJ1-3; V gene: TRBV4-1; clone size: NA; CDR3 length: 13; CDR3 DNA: TGCGCCAGCAGCCGCCCCGCAGTGAGCACCATATATTTT; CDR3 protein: CASSRPAVSTIYF
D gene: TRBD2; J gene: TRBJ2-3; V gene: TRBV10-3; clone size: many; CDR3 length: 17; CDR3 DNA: TGTGCCATCAGTGACCCTGGGGGGGGAGGGGTCACAGATACGCAGTATTTT; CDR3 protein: CAISDPGGGGVTDTQYF
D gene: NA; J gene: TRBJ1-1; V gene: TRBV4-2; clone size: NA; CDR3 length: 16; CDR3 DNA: TGTGCCAGCAGCCAAGACCGGACAAGTATGAACACTGAAGCTTTCTTT; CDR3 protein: CASSQDRTSMNTEAFF